Reported below is one TCR beta chain. The data originate from a study of shared clonotypes between healthy human individuals. Study summary: For every donor, three CD4 naive, three CD4 memory, two CD8 naive and one CD8 memory plates were used.

Produced via immunoSEQ multiplex PCR; TCRdb's table is partial and in-frame only. The table has about 2.1 million clones, 85% to 95% seen once. CDR1 LNHNV and CDR2 YYDKDF come from the germline V gene (reference sequence). The CDR3 totals 15 residues. Losses at the gene ends were 3 bases for V and 8 bases for J; bases not matched to a gene: 9. CD8 cells regarded as naive lacked CD45RO, were positively chosen for CCR7, and omitted terminally differentiated effector memory CD45RA+ cells. This clonotype was sampled from a man aged 18 to 30 in good health. Some clones in this sample may be carry-over from other donors' samples. The sequenced sample was naive CD8+ T cells from PBMCs. The J gene is TRBJ1-1, the V gene TRBV15, with 10 positions matching TRBD1. The CDR3 sequence is CATSSRTGTGEEAFF. For the CDR3, the DNA is TGTGCCACCAGCAGTAGAACCGGGACAGGGGAGGAAGCTTTCTTT.